Listed below are T cell receptor beta chains from one sample, sequenced in a study of identical twins. TCRdb itself ran the 5' RACE reads through MiXCR, one entry per CDR3 protein. The sample records roughly 290,000 distinct CDR3 sequences, under 9% being singletons. The same data also contributed to another study, on yellow fever vaccine responses in identical twins.

The source material was memory (CD45RO+) T cells sorted from blood. These receptors all come from a woman younger than 35 in good health. CDR3s include the opening cysteine and the closing phenylalanine or tryptophan. The order of the fields is J gene, clone size, V gene, D gene, CDR3 protein, CDR3 DNA. A D gene is named only where the DNA matches it firmly. The size field is filled for only some rows; it gives once, few, many or a size class.

J gene: TRBJ2-2; clone size: many; V gene: TRBV25-1; D gene: .; CDR3 protein: CASHPNTGELFF; CDR3 DNA: TGTGCCAGCCATCCCAACACCGGGGAGCTGTTTTTT
J gene: TRBJ2-1; clone size: .; V gene: TRBV7-2; D gene: TRBD2; CDR3 protein: CTSSPTSVGEQFF; CDR3 DNA: TGTACCAGCAGCCCGACTAGCGTCGGTGAGCAGTTCTTC
J gene: TRBJ2-7; clone size: few; V gene: TRBV12-3/TRBV12-4; D gene: TRBD2; CDR3 protein: CASRPGLAGSEQYF; CDR3 DNA: TGTGCCAGCAGGCCGGGACTAGCGGGATCTGAGCAGTACTTC
J gene: TRBJ2-2; clone size: .; V gene: TRBV6-2/TRBV6-3; D gene: TRBD1; CDR3 protein: CATATGGNTGELFF; CDR3 DNA: TGTGCCACCGCGACAGGGGGGAACACCGGGGAGCTGTTTTTT
J gene: TRBJ2-1; clone size: .; V gene: TRBV2; D gene: TRBD2; CDR3 protein: CTFRMTSGRFKSSYNEQFF; CDR3 DNA: TGTACCTTCAGGATGACTAGCGGGAGGTTTAAGTCCTCCTACAATGAGCAGTTCTTC
J gene: TRBJ2-3; clone size: few; V gene: TRBV7-3; D gene: TRBD2; CDR3 protein: CASSPGGSRSDTQYF; CDR3 DNA: TGTGCCAGCAGCCCCGGCGGGAGTAGGTCAGATACGCAGTATTTT
J gene: TRBJ2-1; clone size: few; V gene: TRBV28; D gene: TRBD1; CDR3 protein: CASSSLSGGTFNEQFF; CDR3 DNA: TGTGCCAGCAGTTCCCTCTCAGGGGGTACTTTCAATGAGCAGTTCTTC
J gene: TRBJ1-6; clone size: many; V gene: TRBV6-5; D gene: .; CDR3 protein: CASRHLTGGLSYNSPLHF; CDR3 DNA: TGTGCCAGCAGACACCTAACGGGGGGATTGTCCTATAATTCACCCCTCCACTTT
J gene: TRBJ2-3; clone size: few; V gene: TRBV9; D gene: .; CDR3 protein: CASSEQGSDTQYF; CDR3 DNA: TGTGCCAGCAGCGAACAGGGTTCGGATACGCAGTATTTT
J gene: TRBJ1-1; clone size: .; V gene: TRBV5-1; D gene: .; CDR3 protein: CASSLDRAAKNTEAFF; CDR3 DNA: TGCGCCAGCAGCTTGGACAGGGCTGCCAAGAACACTGAAGCTTTCTTT
J gene: TRBJ2-3; clone size: many; V gene: TRBV10-3; D gene: TRBD1; CDR3 protein: CAISQHSMTGPPDTQYF; CDR3 DNA: TGTGCCATCAGCCAACATAGCATGACAGGGCCCCCAGATACGCAGTATTTT
J gene: TRBJ2-1; clone size: .; V gene: TRBV7-2; D gene: .; CDR3 protein: CASRPPATNEQFF; CDR3 DNA: TGTGCCAGCAGGCCCCCGGCTACCAATGAGCAGTTCTTC
J gene: TRBJ2-7; clone size: .; V gene: TRBV9; D gene: .; CDR3 protein: CASSVGADGSYEQYF; CDR3 DNA: TGTGCCAGCAGCGTAGGGGCGGACGGGTCCTACGAGCAGTACTTC
J gene: TRBJ2-1; clone size: many; V gene: TRBV7-6; D gene: .; CDR3 protein: CASSSRRASSYNEQFF; CDR3 DNA: TGTGCCAGCAGCTCCCGGCGGGCCTCCTCCTACAATGAGCAGTTCTTC
J gene: TRBJ2-2; clone size: few; V gene: TRBV5-5; D gene: TRBD1; CDR3 protein: CASSWGQVEGELFF; CDR3 DNA: TGTGCCAGCAGCTGGGGACAGGTTGAAGGGGAGCTGTTTTTT
J gene: TRBJ1-3; clone size: .; V gene: TRBV5-1; D gene: .; CDR3 protein: CASSYSGGSSGNTIYF; CDR3 DNA: TGCGCCAGCAGCTACAGCGGGGGGAGCTCTGGAAACACCATATATTTT
J gene: TRBJ2-7; clone size: few; V gene: TRBV7-2; D gene: TRBD2; CDR3 protein: CASSLEAGASYEQYF; CDR3 DNA: TGTGCCAGCAGCTTAGAGGCGGGAGCCTCCTACGAGCAGTACTTC
J gene: TRBJ1-1; clone size: .; V gene: TRBV29-1; D gene: TRBD1; CDR3 protein: CSVAPGGNTGAFF; CDR3 DNA: TGCAGCGTCGCCCCAGGGGGCAACACTGGAGCTTTCTTT
J gene: TRBJ2-5; clone size: few; V gene: TRBV2; D gene: TRBD2; CDR3 protein: CASSELAGGSYQETQYF; CDR3 DNA: TGTGCCAGCAGTGAGCTAGCGGGGGGATCGTACCAAGAGACCCAGTACTTC
J gene: TRBJ1-6; clone size: many; V gene: TRBV12-3/TRBV12-4; D gene: .; CDR3 protein: CASKQSWAVNSPLHF; CDR3 DNA: TGTGCCAGCAAACAGTCGTGGGCAGTTAATTCACCCCTCCACTTT
J gene: TRBJ2-3; clone size: many; V gene: TRBV7-8; D gene: .; CDR3 protein: CASSLVPAATDTQYF; CDR3 DNA: TGTGCCAGCAGCTTAGTTCCGGCGGCTACAGATACGCAGTATTTT
J gene: TRBJ1-2; clone size: .; V gene: TRBV11-2; D gene: .; CDR3 protein: CASSLSWGGGYGYTF; CDR3 DNA: TGTGCCAGCTCCCTCTCGTGGGGGGGAGGCTATGGCTACACCTTC
J gene: TRBJ2-1; clone size: many; V gene: TRBV3-1; D gene: TRBD1; CDR3 protein: CASSPSRNRGWNEQFF; CDR3 DNA: TGTGCCAGCAGCCCGAGCAGGAACAGGGGCTGGAATGAGCAGTTCTTC
J gene: TRBJ2-3; clone size: many; V gene: TRBV6-7; D gene: .; CDR3 protein: CGLTGNQYF; CDR3 DNA: TGTGGCCTTACAGGCAACCAGTATTTT
J gene: TRBJ2-2; clone size: once; V gene: TRBV7-7; D gene: TRBD1; CDR3 protein: CASSQDRTGELFF; CDR3 DNA: TGTGCCAGCAGCCAGGACAGGACCGGGGAGCTGTTTTTT
J gene: TRBJ2-1; clone size: .; V gene: TRBV20-1; D gene: .; CDR3 protein: CSARDPASSYNEQFF; CDR3 DNA: TGCAGTGCTAGAGATCCGGCTAGCTCCTACAATGAGCAGTTCTTC
J gene: TRBJ1-6; clone size: .; V gene: TRBV27; D gene: .; CDR3 protein: CASSFRWEGSPLHF; CDR3 DNA: TGTGCCAGCAGTTTCAGGTGGGAAGGTTCACCCCTCCACTTT
J gene: TRBJ2-3; clone size: few; V gene: TRBV6-5; D gene: TRBD2; CDR3 protein: CASSLLRGSGSLDTQYF; CDR3 DNA: TGTGCCAGCAGTTTACTTAGGGGTAGCGGGAGTCTAGATACGCAGTATTTT
J gene: TRBJ2-7; clone size: many; V gene: TRBV28; D gene: .; CDR3 protein: CASRGDGPYEQYF; CDR3 DNA: TGTGCCAGCAGGGGGGACGGACCCTACGAGCAGTACTTC
J gene: TRBJ2-1; clone size: .; V gene: TRBV5-1; D gene: .; CDR3 protein: CASSPTAGAYNEQFF; CDR3 DNA: TGCGCCAGCAGTCCGACGGCCGGGGCCTACAATGAGCAGTTCTTC
J gene: TRBJ2-5; clone size: .; V gene: TRBV19; D gene: .; CDR3 protein: CASSRDTSTQYF; CDR3 DNA: TGTGCCAGTAGTCGGGACACGTCCACCCAGTACTTC
J gene: TRBJ2-3; clone size: many; V gene: TRBV5-1; D gene: .; CDR3 protein: CASTQNAGRSTDTQYF; CDR3 DNA: TGCGCCAGCACCCAAAACGCGGGACGTAGCACAGATACGCAGTATTTT
J gene: TRBJ2-5; clone size: few; V gene: TRBV20-1; D gene: TRBD2; CDR3 protein: CSARSGGDIETQYF; CDR3 DNA: TGCAGTGCCCGTAGCGGGGGGGACATTGAGACCCAGTACTTC
J gene: TRBJ1-4; clone size: .; V gene: TRBV12-3/TRBV12-4; D gene: .; CDR3 protein: CASSFLEKLFF; CDR3 DNA: TGTGCCAGCAGCTTCCTAGAAAAACTGTTTTTT
J gene: TRBJ2-3; clone size: .; V gene: TRBV3-1; D gene: .; CDR3 protein: CASSQDGVSTDTQYF; CDR3 DNA: TGTGCCAGCAGCCAAGACGGAGTTAGCACAGATACGCAGTATTTT
J gene: TRBJ2-2; clone size: few; V gene: TRBV6-1; D gene: .; CDR3 protein: CASTVTGMGNTGELFF; CDR3 DNA: TGTGCCAGCACTGTAACAGGGATGGGGAACACCGGGGAGCTGTTTTTT
J gene: TRBJ2-1; clone size: .; V gene: TRBV2; D gene: TRBD2; CDR3 protein: CASKRLAGVYEQFF; CDR3 DNA: TGTGCCAGCAAGAGACTAGCGGGGGTTTATGAGCAGTTCTTC
J gene: TRBJ1-3; clone size: many; V gene: TRBV10-3; D gene: .; CDR3 protein: CATQSGGNTIYF; CDR3 DNA: TGTGCCACCCAGTCGGGTGGAAACACCATATATTTT
J gene: TRBJ2-7; clone size: .; V gene: TRBV27; D gene: TRBD1; CDR3 protein: CASRGMGQLYEQYF; CDR3 DNA: TGTGCCAGCAGAGGAATGGGACAGCTCTACGAGCAGTACTTC
J gene: TRBJ1-1; clone size: few; V gene: TRBV28; D gene: .; CDR3 protein: CASSSAGAGMNTEAFF; CDR3 DNA: TGTGCCAGCAGTAGCGCTGGGGCGGGAATGAACACTGAAGCTTTCTTT